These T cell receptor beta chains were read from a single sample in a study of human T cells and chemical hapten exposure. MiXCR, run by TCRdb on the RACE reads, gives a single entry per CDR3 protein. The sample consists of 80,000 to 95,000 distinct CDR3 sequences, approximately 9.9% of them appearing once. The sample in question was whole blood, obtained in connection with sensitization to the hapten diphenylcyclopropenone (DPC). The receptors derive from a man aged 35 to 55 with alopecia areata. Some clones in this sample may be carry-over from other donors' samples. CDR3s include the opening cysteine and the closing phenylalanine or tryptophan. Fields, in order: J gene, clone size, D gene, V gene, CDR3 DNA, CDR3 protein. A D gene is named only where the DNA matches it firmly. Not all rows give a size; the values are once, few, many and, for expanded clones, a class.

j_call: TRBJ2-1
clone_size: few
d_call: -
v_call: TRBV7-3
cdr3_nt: TGTGCCAGCAGCTTAGGTACGGAATACAATGAGCAGTTCTTC
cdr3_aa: CASSLGTEYNEQFF

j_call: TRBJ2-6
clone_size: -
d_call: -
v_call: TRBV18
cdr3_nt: TGTGCCAGCTCACCGCTTACAGGGCTCCCTGGGGCCAACGTCCTGACTTTC
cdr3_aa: CASSPLTGLPGANVLTF

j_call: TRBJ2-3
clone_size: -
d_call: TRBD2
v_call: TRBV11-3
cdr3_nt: TGTGCCAGCAGCTCTAGCGGGATTAGCACAGATACGCAGTATTTT
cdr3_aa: CASSSSGISTDTQYF

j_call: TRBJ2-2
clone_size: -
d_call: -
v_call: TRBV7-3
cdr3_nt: TGTGCCAGCAGCTTGAGTGGGACTTACACCGGGGAGCTGTTTTTT
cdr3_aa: CASSLSGTYTGELFF

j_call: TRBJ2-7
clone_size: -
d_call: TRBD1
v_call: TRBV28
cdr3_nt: TGTGCCAGCAGTTCCACCGGGACAGTAACCTACGAGCAGTACTTC
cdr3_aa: CASSSTGTVTYEQYF

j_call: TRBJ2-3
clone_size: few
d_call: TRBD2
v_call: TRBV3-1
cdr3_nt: TGTGCCAGCAGCCAAGATATAGCGGGAGGGACAGATACGCAGTATTTT
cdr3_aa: CASSQDIAGGTDTQYF

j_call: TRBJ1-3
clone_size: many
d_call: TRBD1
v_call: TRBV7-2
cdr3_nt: TGTGCCACCAAAGGGGGCCCTGGAAACACCATATATTTT
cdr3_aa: CATKGGPGNTIYF

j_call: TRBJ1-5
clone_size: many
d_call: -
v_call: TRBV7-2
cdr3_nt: TGTGCCAGCAGCTTACACGGGGGCGGCCAGCCCCAGCATTTT
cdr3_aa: CASSLHGGGQPQHF

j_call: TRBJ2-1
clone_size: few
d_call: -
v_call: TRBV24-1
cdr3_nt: TGTGCCACCAGTGACCCGGGGAGGGGGAATGAGCAGTTCTTC
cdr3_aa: CATSDPGRGNEQFF

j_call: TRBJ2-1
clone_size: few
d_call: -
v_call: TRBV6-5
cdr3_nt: TGTGCCAGCAGTTCGGACCGGAGCTCCTACAATGAGCAGTTCTTC
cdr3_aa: CASSSDRSSYNEQFF

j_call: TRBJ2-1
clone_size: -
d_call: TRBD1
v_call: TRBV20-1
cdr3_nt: TGCAGTGCCGAGGGACAGGTCGAGGCCTACAATGAGCAGTTCTTC
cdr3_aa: CSAEGQVEAYNEQFF

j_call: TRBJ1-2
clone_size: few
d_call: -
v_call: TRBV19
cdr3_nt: TGTGCCAGTAGCCCGCCGGGGACCTATGGCTACACCTTC
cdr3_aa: CASSPPGTYGYTF

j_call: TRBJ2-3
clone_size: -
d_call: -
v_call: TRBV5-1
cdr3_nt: TGCGCCAGCAGCTGGGACAACACAGATACGCAGTATTTT
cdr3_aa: CASSWDNTDTQYF

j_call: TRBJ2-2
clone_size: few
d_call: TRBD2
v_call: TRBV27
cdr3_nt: TGTGCCAGCTCTAGCGGGATGATGAACACCGGGGAGCTGTTTTTT
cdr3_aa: CASSSGMMNTGELFF

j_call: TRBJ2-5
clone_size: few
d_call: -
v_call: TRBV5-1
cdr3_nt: TGCGCCAGCAGCTCCGGACTGCAGGGGAAAGAGACCCAGTACTTC
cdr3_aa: CASSSGLQGKETQYF

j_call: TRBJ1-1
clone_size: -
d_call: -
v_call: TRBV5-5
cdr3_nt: TGTGCCAGCAGCTTGGGGCTGGGGTCGCCTGAAGCTTTCTTT
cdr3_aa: CASSLGLGSPEAFF

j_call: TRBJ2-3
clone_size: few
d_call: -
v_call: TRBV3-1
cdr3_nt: TGTGCCAGCAGCCTGGATACAGGAGGGGCAGATACGCAGTATTTT
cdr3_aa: CASSLDTGGADTQYF

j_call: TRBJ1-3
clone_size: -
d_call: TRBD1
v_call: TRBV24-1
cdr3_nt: TGTGCCACCAGTCCAGGGGGAAGGTCTGGAAACACCATATATTTT
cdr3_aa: CATSPGGRSGNTIYF

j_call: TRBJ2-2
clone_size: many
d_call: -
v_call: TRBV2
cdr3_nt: TGTGCCAGCAGTGTCGGTAGCTTGGGCACCGGGGAGCTGTTTTTT
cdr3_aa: CASSVGSLGTGELFF

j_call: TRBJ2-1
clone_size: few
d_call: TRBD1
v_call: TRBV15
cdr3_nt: TGTGCCACCAGCAGCCCCCCCGGACAGGGGTTTAGCTCCTACAATGAGCAGTTCTTC
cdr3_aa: CATSSPPGQGFSSYNEQFF

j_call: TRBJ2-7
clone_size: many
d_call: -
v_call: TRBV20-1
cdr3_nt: TGCAGTGCTAGAGTAACCACCTCCTACGAGCAGTACTTC
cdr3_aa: CSARVTTSYEQYF

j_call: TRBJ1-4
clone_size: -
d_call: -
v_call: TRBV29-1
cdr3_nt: TGCAGCGTTCGAGGAGTTGAGAAACTGTTTTTT
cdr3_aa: CSVRGVEKLFF

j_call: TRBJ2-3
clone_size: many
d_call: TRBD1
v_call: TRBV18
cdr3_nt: TGTGCCAGCTCACCACAGACAGGGGCGATCACAGATACGCAGTATTTT
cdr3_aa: CASSPQTGAITDTQYF

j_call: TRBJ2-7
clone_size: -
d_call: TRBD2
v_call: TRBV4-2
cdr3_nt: TGTGCCAGCAGCCAAGATCGACTAGCGGGAGGGCGGGTCTACGAGCAGTACTTC
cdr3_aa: CASSQDRLAGGRVYEQYF

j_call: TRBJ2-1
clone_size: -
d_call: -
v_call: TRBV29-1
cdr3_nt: TGCAGCGTCAAAAGCGGAGCCAACTACAATGAGCAGTTCTTC
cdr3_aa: CSVKSGANYNEQFF

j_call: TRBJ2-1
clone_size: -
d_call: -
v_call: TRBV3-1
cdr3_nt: TGTGCCAGCAGCGCGCGGGCAGGATACAATGAGCAGTTCTTC
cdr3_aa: CASSARAGYNEQFF

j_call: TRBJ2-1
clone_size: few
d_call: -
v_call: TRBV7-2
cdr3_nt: TGTGCCAGCAGCTTTTACTTGGACAATGAGCAGTTCTTC
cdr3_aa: CASSFYLDNEQFF

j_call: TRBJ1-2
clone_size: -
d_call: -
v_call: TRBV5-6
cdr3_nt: TGTGCCAGCAGCTGGACCGGAAGAGAGGGCTACACCTTC
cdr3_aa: CASSWTGREGYTF

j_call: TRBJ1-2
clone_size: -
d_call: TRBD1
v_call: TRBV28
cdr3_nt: TGTGCCACTGCGACAGGGGTGAATGGCTACACCTTC
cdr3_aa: CATATGVNGYTF

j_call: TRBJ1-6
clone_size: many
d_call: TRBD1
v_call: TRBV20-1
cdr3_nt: TGCAGTGCCCCGACTACAGGGGGTTTTAATTCACCCCTCCACTTT
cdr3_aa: CSAPTTGGFNSPLHF

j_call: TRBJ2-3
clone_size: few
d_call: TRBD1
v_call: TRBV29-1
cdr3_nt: TGCAGCGTTAGGCCAGGGGGAGTCGCAGATACGCAGTATTTT
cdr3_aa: CSVRPGGVADTQYF

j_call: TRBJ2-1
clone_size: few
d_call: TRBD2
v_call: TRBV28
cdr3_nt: TGTGCCAGCAGTTCGCTAGCGGGAGGGCCCTATGAGCAGTTCTTC
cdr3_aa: CASSSLAGGPYEQFF

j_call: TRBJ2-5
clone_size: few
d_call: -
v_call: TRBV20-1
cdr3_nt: TGCAGTGCCAGCCGGGGTCCCCAAGAGACCCAGTACTTC
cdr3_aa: CSASRGPQETQYF

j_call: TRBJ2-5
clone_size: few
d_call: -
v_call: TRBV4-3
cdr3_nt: TGCGCCAGCAGCCCCGCCCTGATCGAGACCCAGTACTTC
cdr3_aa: CASSPALIETQYF

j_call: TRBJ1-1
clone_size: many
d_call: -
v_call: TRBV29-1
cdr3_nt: TGCAGCGTTGAGGGAGACACAACTGAAGCTTTCTTT
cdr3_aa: CSVEGDTTEAFF

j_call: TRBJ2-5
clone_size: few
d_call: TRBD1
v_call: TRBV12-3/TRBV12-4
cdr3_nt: TGTGCCAGCAGTTTAGGACAGGGGACGGGGACCCAGTACTTC
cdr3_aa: CASSLGQGTGTQYF

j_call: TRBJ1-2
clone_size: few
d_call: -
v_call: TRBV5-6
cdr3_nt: TGTGCCAGCAGCTTGGATAAAGGGGCAGGGGCTAGAGGCTACACCTTC
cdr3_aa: CASSLDKGAGARGYTF

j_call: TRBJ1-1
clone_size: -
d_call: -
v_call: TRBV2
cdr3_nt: TGTGCCAGCAGTGTTCAAGGGGTGGGTGAAGCTTTCTTT
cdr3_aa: CASSVQGVGEAFF

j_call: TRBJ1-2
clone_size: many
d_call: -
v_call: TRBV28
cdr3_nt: TGTGCCAGCAGTCCGGGACTGGAGAACTATGGCTACACCTTC
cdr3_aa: CASSPGLENYGYTF

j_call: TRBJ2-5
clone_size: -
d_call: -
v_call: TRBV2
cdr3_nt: TGTGCCAGCCTATCGGGAAACAAAGAGACCCAGTACTTC
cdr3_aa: CASLSGNKETQYF

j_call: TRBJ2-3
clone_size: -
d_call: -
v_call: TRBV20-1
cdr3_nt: TGCAGTGCTTTGGGGACGAGGGCAGATACGCAGTATTTT
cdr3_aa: CSALGTRADTQYF

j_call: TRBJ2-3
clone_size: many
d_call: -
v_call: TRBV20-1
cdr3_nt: TGCAGTGCTAGAAAGTTTGAGAGCACAGATACGCAGTATTTT
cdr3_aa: CSARKFESTDTQYF

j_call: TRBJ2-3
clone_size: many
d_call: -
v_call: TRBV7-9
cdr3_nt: TGTGCCAGCAGCTTAAACCCGGGACCCACAGATACGCAGTATTTT
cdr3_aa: CASSLNPGPTDTQYF

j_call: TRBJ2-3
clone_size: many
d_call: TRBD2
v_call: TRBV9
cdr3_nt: TGTGCCAGCAGCGTAGAATTAGCGGGAGCGGTAGATACGCAGTATTTT
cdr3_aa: CASSVELAGAVDTQYF

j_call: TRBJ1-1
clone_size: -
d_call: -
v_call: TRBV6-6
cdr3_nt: TGTGCCAGCTCTGGACACCAGAACACTGAAGCTTTCTTT
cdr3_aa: CASSGHQNTEAFF

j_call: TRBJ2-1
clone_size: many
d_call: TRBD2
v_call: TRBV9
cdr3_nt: TGTGCCAGCAGCGACTACGGACTAGCGGGCTACAATGAGCAGTTCTTC
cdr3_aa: CASSDYGLAGYNEQFF

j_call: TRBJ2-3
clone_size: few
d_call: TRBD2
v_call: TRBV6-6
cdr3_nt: TGTGCCAGCAGTTCAGGCGGGGGAAGCACAGATACGCAGTATTTT
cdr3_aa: CASSSGGGSTDTQYF